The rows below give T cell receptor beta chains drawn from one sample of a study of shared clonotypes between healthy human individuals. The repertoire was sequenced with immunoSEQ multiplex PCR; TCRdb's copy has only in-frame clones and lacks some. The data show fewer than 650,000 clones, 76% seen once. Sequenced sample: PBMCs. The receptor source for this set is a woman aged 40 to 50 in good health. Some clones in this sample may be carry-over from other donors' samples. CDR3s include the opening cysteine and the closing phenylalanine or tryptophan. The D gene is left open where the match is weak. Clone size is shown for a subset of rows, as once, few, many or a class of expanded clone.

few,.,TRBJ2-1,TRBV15,TGTGCCACCAGCAGAGTTAGGACAATCTCCTACAATGAGCAGTTCTTC,CATSRVRTISYNEQFF
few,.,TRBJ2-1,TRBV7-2,TGTGCCAGCAGCTGGGGGGCTAGCGGATCCTACAATGAGCAGTTCTTC,CASSWGASGSYNEQFF
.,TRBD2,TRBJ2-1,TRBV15,TGTGCCACCAGCAGGTATAGCGGGACTTACAATGAGCAGTTCTTC,CATSRYSGTYNEQFF
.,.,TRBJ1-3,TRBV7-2,TGTGCCAGCAGCTTAGACAGGGTTGGAAACACCATATATTTT,CASSLDRVGNTIYF
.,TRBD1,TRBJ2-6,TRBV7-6,TGTGCCAGCAGCTTTGGACAGGAGGGGGCCAACGTCCTGACTTTC,CASSFGQEGANVLTF
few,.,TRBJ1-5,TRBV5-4,TGTGCCAGCAGCTTGGACGGTATGAGCAATCAGCCCCAGCATTTT,CASSLDGMSNQPQHF
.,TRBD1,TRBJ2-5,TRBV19,TGTGCCAGTAGTATAGGACAGGGTGAGACCCAGTACTTC,CASSIGQGETQYF
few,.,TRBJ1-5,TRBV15,TGTGCCACCAGCAGCGCAGCTACTAGCAATCAGCCCCAGCATTTT,CATSSAATSNQPQHF
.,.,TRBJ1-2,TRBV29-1,TGCAGCGCCTCGGACACCTATGGCTACACCTTC,CSASDTYGYTF
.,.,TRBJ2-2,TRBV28,TGTGCCAGCAGTCCACGAGCTAGATCTGGGGAGCTGTTTTTT,CASSPRARSGELFF
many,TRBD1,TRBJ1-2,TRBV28,TGTGCCAGCAGTCCGACAGGGGGCGTCTATGGCTACACCTTC,CASSPTGGVYGYTF
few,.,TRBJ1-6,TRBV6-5,TGTGCCAGCAGGGCGGGGGGGCCCCTCCACTTT,CASRAGGPLHF
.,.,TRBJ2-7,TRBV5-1,TGCGCCAGCAGCTCAAATACGCAGGAGTCCTACGAGCAGTACTTC,CASSSNTQESYEQYF
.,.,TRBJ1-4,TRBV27,TGTGCCAGCAGTTTATCCCAGGAGACGCCCGAAAAACTGTTTTTT,CASSLSQETPEKLFF
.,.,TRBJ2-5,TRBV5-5,TGTGCCAGCAGCCCGGGGGTGGCAGACGAGCGGGAGACCCAGTACTTC,CASSPGVADERETQYF
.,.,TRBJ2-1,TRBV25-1,TGTGCCAGCAGTGAATACCCCCCTCGACTACTCCGCGATGAGCAGTTCTTC,CASSEYPPRLLRDEQFF
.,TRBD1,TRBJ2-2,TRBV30,TGTGCCTGGAGTTTTACAGGGGGTTCAAACACCGGGGAGCTGTTTTTT,CAWSFTGGSNTGELFF
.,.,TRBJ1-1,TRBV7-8,TGTGCCAGCAGCTTGTCGGGGGCGCTTGCTTTCTTT,CASSLSGALAFF
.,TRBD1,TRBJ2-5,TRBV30,TGTGCCTGGAGGCCGGTCACAGGGGCGAAAGAGACCCAGTACTTC,CAWRPVTGAKETQYF
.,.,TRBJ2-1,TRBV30,TGTGCCTGGAGTCGCCGCGAAGAGCAGTTCTTC,CAWSRREEQFF
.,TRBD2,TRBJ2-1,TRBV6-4,TGTGCCAGCAGTGAGGGACTAGCGGGATACAATGAGCAGTTCTTC,CASSEGLAGYNEQFF
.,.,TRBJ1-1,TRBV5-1,TGCGCCAGCAGCTTGAAATTGGACACTGAAGCTTTCTTT,CASSLKLDTEAFF
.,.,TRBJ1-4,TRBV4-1,TGCGCCAGCAGGCAAAATACATTTACAGGAACTAATGAAAAACTGTTTTTT,CASRQNTFTGTNEKLFF
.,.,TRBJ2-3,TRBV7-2,TGTGCCAGCAGCCTAGGTTCCAGGGTCGGGTTGAGCACAGATACGCAGTATTTT,CASSLGSRVGLSTDTQYF
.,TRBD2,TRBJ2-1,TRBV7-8,TGTGCCAGCAGTCCTGAGCGGGATGTGCTTTACAATGAGCAGTTCTTC,CASSPERDVLYNEQFF
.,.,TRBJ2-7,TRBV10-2,TGCGCCAGCAGTGATAACCTACCTTACGAGCAGTACTTC,CASSDNLPYEQYF
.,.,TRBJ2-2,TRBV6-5,TGTGCCAGCGGTTTCGGGGGGCGCGTCACCGGGGAGCTGTTTTTT,CASGFGGRVTGELFF